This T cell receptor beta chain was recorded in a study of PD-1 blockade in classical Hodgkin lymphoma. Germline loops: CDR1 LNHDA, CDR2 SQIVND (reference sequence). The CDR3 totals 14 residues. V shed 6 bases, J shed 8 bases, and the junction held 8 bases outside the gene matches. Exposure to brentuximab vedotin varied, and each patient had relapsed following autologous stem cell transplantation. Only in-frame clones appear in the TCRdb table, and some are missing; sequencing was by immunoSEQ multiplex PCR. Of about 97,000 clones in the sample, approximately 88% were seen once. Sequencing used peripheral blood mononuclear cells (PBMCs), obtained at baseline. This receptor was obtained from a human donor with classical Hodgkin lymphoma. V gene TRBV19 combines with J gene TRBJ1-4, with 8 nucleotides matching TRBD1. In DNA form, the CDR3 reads TGTGCCAGTAGCCGGGACAGGATTACCGAAAAACTGTTTTTT. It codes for CASSRDRITEKLFF.